The present entry profiles one T cell receptor beta chain with its context. Its cognate antigen is unknown. The study profiled TCR beta VDJ and CDR3 using genomic DNA as template. TCRdb re-derived calls from the reads in MiXCR, one entry per CDR3 protein. The data contain approximately 170,000 distinct CDR3 sequences, just under 65% of them singletons. The sample belongs to a study of CD8+CD57+ T cells in acquired aplastic anemia. Across the study: An average of about 10.8 million reads for CD4+ cells was obtained from healthy donors.

Study-level results: Levels of CD8+ Simpson's diversity were not significantly distinct in patients versus controls.

The CDR3 loop spans 15 amino acids. Germline V lookup: CDR1 KGHDR, CDR2 SFDVKD. J lost 3 bases, V lost 8 bases, and 4 bases had no gene match. The genes are TRBV24-1 and TRBJ1-5, with TRBD1 matching 12 bases. The sequence was obtained from a human donor in good health. Material for sequencing was sorted CD4+, CD8+, or CD8+CD57+ T cells (not recorded which) from PBMCs. CDR3 in amino acids: CATIRDRGHNQPQHF. CDR3 nucleotide sequence: TGTGCCACCATCCGGGACAGGGGGCACAATCAGCCCCAGCATTTT.